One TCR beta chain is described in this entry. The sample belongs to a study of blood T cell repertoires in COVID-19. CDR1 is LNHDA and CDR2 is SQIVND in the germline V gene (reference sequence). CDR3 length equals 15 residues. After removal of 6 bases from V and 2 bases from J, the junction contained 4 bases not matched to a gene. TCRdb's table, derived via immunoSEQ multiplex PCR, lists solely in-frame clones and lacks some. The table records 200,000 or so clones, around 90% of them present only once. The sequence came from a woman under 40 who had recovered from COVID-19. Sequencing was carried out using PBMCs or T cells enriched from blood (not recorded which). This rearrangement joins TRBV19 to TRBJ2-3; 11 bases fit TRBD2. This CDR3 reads CASSPTSGVTDTQYF. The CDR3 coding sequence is TGTGCCAGTAGCCCGACTAGCGGGGTCACAGATACGCAGTATTTT. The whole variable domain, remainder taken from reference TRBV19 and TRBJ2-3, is DGGITQSPKYLFRKEGQNVTLSCEQNLNHDAMYWYRQDPGQGLRLIYYSQIVNDFQKGDIAEGYSVSREKKESFPLTVTSAQKNPTAFYLCASSPTSGVTDTQYFGPGTRLTVL.